This T cell receptor beta chain is drawn from a study of OX40 agonist ivuxolimab in advanced cancers. As for the study in general: Ivuxolimab, an agonist antibody against OX40 (CD134), was given to patients. Broader study findings: Expanded clones belonging to CD8+ T cells outnumbered, on average, those of CD4+.

Remarks on this clone: Antigen: not known.

The assay was immunoSEQ multiplex PCR, and TCRdb's table has in-frame clones only and misses some. The sample has about 53,000 clones; more than 70% are singletons. The CDR3 is 17 residues long. The V and J ends lost 4 bases and 6 bases, in that order; junction bases with no gene match: 13. Germline V lookup: CDR1 SGHNT, CDR2 YENEEA. The receptor was derived from an adult with an advanced solid tumor such as melanoma, head and neck, liver or kidney cancer. V is TRBV11-3 and J is TRBJ2-1; 9 bases are a match to TRBD1. The sequencing here drew on CD4+ or CD8+ T cells sorted from blood, taken in a trial of the OX40 agonist ivuxolimab. The CDR3 DNA follows: TGTGCCAGCAGCTCTTTAGTGGACAGGGGTGGTTTCAATGAGCAGTTCTTC. Encoded protein: CASSSLVDRGGFNEQFF.